The entry below gives a single TCR beta chain sequence along with its context. Measured with immunoSEQ multiplex PCR; TCRdb has only the in-frame clones, and not every one. The repertoire has tens of thousands of clones, roughly 92% of them found once; the top ten carry around 0.41%. This record comes from a study of technical replicates of blood from a few donors. What was sequenced was T cells isolated from PBMCs. This TCR was recovered from a human donor in good health.

The chain's CDR3 is CASSLGRTGGGYTF. CDR3 bases: TGTGCCAGCAGCTTAGGCAGGACAGGCGGGGGCTACACCTTC. The gene calls are TRBV7-2 and TRBJ1-2; TRBD1 aligns across 7 bases. V shed 1 base, J shed 8 bases, and the junction held 7 bases outside the gene matches. Germline-derived CDR1 and CDR2 are SGHTA and FQGNSA. The CDR3 length is 14 residues.